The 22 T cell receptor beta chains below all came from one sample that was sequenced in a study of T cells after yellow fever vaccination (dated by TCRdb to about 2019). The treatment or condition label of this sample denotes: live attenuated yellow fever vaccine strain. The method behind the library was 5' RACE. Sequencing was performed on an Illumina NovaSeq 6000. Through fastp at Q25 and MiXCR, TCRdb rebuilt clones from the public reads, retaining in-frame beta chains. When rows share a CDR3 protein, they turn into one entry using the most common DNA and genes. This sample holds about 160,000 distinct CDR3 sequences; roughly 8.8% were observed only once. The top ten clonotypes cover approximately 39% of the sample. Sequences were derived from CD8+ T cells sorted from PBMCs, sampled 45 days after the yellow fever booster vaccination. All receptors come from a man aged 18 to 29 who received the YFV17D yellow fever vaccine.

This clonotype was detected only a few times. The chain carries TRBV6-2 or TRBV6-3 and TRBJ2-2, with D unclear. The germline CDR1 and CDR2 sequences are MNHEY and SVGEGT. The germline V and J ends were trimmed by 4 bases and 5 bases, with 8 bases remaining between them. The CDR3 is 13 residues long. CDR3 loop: CASSFRGTGELFF. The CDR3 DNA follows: TGTGCCAGCAGTTTCCGAGGAACCGGGGAGCTGTTTTTT.

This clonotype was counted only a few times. CDR3 residues: CASSLGGRFTEAFF. DNA for the CDR3: TGTGCCAGCAGCCTGGGGGGCCGCTTCACTGAAGCTTTCTTT. The chain links TRBV7-6 to TRBJ1-1, with a possible D match to TRBD1 (6 bases). Trimming stripped 5 bases from V and 4 bases from J, with 14 bases between. Germline CDR1 SGHVS, CDR2 FNYEAQ. The CDR3 runs 14 residues.

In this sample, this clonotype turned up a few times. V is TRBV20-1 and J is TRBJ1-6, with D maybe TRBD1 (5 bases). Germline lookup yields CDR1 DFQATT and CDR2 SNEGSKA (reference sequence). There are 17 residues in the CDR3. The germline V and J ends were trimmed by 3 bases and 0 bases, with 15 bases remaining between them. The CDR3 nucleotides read TGCAGTGCTAGTATCTGGGGGTCGAGCTCCTATAATTCACCCCTCCACTTT. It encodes CSASIWGSSSYNSPLHF.

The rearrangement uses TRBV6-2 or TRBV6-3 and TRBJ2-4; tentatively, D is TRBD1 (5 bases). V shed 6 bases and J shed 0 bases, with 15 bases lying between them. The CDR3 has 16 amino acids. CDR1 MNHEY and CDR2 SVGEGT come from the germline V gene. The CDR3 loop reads CASRPDSTLAKNIQYF. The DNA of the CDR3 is TGTGCCAGCAGGCCCGACAGTACATTAGCCAAAAACATTCAGTACTTC.

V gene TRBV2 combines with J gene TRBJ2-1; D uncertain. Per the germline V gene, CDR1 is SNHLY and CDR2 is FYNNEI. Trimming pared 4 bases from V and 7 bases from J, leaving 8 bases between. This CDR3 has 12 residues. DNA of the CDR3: TGTGCCAGCAGTGGCGTGCGTAATGAGCAGTTCTTC. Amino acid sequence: CASSGVRNEQFF.

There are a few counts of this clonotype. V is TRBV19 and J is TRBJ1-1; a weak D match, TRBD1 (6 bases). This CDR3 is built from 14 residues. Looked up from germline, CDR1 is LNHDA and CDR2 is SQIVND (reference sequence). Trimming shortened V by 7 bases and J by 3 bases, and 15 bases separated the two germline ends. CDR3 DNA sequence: TGTGCCAGTACCCCCGCAGGGGCTGACACTGAAGCTTTCTTT. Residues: CASTPAGADTEAFF.

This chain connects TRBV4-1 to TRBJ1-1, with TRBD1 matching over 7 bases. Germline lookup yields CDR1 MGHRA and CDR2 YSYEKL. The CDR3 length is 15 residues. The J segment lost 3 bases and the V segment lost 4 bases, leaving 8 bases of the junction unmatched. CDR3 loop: CASSPHDRADTEAFF. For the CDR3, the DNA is TGCGCCAGCAGCCCCCACGACAGGGCGGACACTGAAGCTTTCTTT.

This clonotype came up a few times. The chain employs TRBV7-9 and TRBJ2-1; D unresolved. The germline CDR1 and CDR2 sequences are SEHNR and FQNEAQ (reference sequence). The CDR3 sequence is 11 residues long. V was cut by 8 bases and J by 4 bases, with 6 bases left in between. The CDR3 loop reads CASRLYNEQFF. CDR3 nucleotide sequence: TGTGCCAGCCGTCTTTACAATGAGCAGTTCTTC. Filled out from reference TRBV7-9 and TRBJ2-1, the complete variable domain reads DTGVSQNPRHKITKRGQNVTFRCDPISEHNRLYWYRQTLGQGPEFLTYFQNEAQLEKSRLLSDRFSAERPKGSFSTLEIQRTEQGDSAMYLCASRLYNEQFFGPGTRLTVL.

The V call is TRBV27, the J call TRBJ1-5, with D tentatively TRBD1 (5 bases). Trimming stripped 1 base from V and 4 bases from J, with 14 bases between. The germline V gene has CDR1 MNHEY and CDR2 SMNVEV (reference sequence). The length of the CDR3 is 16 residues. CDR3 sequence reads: CASSLWGTGVNQPQHF. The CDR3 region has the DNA TGTGCCAGCAGTTTATGGGGTACGGGGGTGAATCAGCCCCAGCATTTT.

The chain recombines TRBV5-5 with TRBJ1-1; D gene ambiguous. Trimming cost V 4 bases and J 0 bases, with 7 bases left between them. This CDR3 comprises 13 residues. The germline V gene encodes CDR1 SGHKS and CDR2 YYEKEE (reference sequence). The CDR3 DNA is TGTGCCAGCAGCAGAGACTTGAACACTGAAGCTTTCTTT. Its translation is CASSRDLNTEAFF.

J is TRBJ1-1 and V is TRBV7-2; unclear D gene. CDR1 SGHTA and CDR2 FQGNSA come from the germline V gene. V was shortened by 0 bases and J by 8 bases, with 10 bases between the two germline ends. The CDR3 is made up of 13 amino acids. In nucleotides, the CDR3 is TGTGCCAGCAGCTTAGCGAGCCTGTGGGAAGCTTTCTTT. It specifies CASSLASLWEAFF.

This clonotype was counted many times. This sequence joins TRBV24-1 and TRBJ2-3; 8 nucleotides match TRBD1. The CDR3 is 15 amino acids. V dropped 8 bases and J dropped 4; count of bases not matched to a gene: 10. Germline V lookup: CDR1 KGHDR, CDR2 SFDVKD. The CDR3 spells CATIFGQGLSDTQYF. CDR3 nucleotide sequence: TGTGCCACCATCTTCGGACAGGGTCTTTCAGATACGCAGTATTTT.

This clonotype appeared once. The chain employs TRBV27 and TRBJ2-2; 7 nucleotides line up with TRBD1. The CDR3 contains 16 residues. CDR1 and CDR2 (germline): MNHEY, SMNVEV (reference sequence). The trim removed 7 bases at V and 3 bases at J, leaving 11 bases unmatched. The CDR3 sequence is CASTSSGTADTGELFF. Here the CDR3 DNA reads TGTGCCAGCACCTCATCCGGGACAGCGGACACCGGGGAGCTGTTTTTT.

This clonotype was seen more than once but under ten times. CDR3 DNA: TGTGCCAGCAGCCCAAGGTCCCGCACCGGGGAGCTGTTTTTT. Translation: CASSPRSRTGELFF. The J gene is TRBJ2-2, the V gene TRBV6-5, with unresolved D. V was clipped by 6 bases and J by 4 bases, with 12 bases between them. CDR1 is MNHEY and CDR2 is SVGAGI in the germline V gene. This CDR3 region has 14 residues.

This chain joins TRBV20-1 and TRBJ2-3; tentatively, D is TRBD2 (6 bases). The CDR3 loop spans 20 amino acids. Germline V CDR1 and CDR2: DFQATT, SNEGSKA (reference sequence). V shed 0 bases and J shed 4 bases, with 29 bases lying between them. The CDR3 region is CSARDGAHEDAGRSADTQYF. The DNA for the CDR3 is TGCAGTGCTAGAGATGGTGCCCATGAAGATGCGGGAAGAAGTGCAGATACGCAGTATTTT.

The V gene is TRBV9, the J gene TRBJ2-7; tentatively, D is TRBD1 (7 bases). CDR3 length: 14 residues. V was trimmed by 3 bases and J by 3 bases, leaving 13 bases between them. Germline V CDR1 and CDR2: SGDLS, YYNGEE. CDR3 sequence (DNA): TGTGCCAGCAGCGCAGGTCAGGGGGGCTACGAGCAGTACTTC. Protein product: CASSAGQGGYEQYF.

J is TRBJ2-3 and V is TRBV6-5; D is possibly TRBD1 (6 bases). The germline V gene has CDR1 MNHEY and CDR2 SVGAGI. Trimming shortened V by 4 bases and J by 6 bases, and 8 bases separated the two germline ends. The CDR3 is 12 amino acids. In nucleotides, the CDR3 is TGTGCCAGCAGTTGGGGGCCGGATACGCAGTATTTT. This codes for CASSWGPDTQYF.

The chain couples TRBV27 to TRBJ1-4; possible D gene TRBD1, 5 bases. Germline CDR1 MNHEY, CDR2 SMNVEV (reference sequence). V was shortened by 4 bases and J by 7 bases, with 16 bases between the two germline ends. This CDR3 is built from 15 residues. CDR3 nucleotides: TGTGCCAGCAGTTGGCGAAGGGGCAGCGTTGAAAAACTGTTTTTT. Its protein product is CASSWRRGSVEKLFF.

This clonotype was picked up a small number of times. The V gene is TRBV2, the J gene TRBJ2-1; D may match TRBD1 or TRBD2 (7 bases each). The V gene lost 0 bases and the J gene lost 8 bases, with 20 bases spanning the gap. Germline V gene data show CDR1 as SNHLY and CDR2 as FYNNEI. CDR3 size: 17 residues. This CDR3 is CASSEATDGLGGDEQFF. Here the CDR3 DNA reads TGTGCCAGCAGTGAAGCGACGGACGGACTAGGGGGCGATGAGCAGTTCTTC.

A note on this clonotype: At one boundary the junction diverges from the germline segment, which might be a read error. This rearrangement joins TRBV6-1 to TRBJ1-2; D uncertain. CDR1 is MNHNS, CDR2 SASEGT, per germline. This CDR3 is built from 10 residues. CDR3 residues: CASTDGNRIF. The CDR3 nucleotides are TGTGCCAGCACCGATGGAAACAGAATCTTC.

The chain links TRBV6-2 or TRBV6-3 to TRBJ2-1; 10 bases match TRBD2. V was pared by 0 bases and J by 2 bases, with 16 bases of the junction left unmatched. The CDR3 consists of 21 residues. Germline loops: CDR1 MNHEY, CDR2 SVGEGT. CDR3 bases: TGTGCCAGCAGTTACTCGACGCGGGGGAAAGCGGGGGGGACCCCCTACAATGAGCAGTTCTTC. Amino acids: CASSYSTRGKAGGTPYNEQFF.

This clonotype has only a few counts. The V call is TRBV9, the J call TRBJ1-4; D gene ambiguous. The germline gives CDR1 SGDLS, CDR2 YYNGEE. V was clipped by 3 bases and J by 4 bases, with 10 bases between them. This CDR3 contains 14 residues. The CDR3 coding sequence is TGTGCCAGCAGCGGTTCCTGGGGTAATGAAAAACTGTTTTTT. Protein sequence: CASSGSWGNEKLFF.